This T cell receptor (beta chain) was profiled in a study of regulatory T cells in long-lasting Graves disease. Study outcomes and limitations: Persistent Graves' cases showed lower TCR diversity than newly diagnosed cases. Persistent disease preferred TRBV28, TRBJ1-2 and TRBJ2-5; new disease, TRBV20-1 and TRBJ2-1.

Through Arm-PCR of CDR3 regions and iRepertoire HTBI primers, TCR beta libraries were built. MiXCR, run by TCRdb on the multiplex PCR reads, gives a single entry per CDR3 protein. Among around 480,000 distinct CDR3 sequences listed, around 15% were seen once. Documented time point: newly diagnosed GD, antithyroid drugs for less than 3 months. Following extraction of RNA from PBMCs, that RNA was used to make the TCR library. This clonotype occurred a few times. Its cognate antigen is unknown. The CDR3 is 15 amino acids. Germline lookup yields CDR1 WSHSY and CDR2 SAAADI. Trimming pared 7 bases from V and 2 bases from J, leaving 15 bases between. This same sample was also taken into another study, of T cells in Graves' hyperthyroidism and ophthalmopathy. From that report: Researchers defined stable Graves' hyperthyroidism as no ophthalmopathy progression within 18 months. Also found in blood were most expanded thyroid clonotypes above 0.001.

The V gene is TRBV10-2, the J gene TRBJ2-1; no firm D call. The sample in question was peripheral blood mononuclear cells (PBMCs), obtained at new diagnosis, from a patient treated with antithyroid drugs. The clonotype originates from a man aged 40-50 years with Graves disease. The CDR3 sequence is CASKETISPYNEQFF. The CDR3 nucleotides read TGCGCCAGCAAAGAGACCATTTCCCCCTACAATGAGCAGTTCTTC.